The 13 T cell receptor beta chains below come from one sample, sequenced in a study of early T cells in non-severe SARS-CoV-2 infection. TCRdb used MiXCR to reprocess the 5' RACE reads, holding one entry per CDR3 protein. The sample shows 55,000 to 85,000 distinct CDR3 sequences, more than 10% of them seen only once. The sequenced material came from whole blood. The source of these receptors is an adult who was a healthcare worker with PCR-confirmed SARS-CoV-2 infection or an uninfected control (not recorded which).

The chain carries TRBV30 and TRBJ1-1; no clear D. V was shortened by 4 bases and J by 3 bases, with 6 bases between the two germline ends. CDR1 is GTSNPN, CDR2 SVGIG, per germline (reference sequence). This CDR3 contains 11 residues. CDR3 sequence reads: CAWKVYTEAFF. In DNA form, the CDR3 reads TGTGCCTGGAAGGTGTACACTGAAGCTTTCTTT. The entire variable domain, with the rest obtained from reference TRBV30 and TRBJ1-1, is as follows: SQTIHQWPATLVQPVGSPLSLECTVEGTSNPNLYWYRQAAGRGLQLLFYSVGIGQISSEVPQNLSASRPQDRQFILSSKKLLLSDSGFYLCAWKVYTEAFFGQGTRLTVV.

A few counts support this clonotype. The V gene is TRBV6-6, the J gene TRBJ1-3; possibly TRBD1 for D (5 bases). Germline loops: CDR1 MNHNY, CDR2 SVGAGI (reference sequence). Trimming took 6 bases from V and 0 from J, leaving 18 bases between them. The CDR3 covers 17 residues. CDR3 sequence: CASRNTGKGLSGNTIYF. CDR3 DNA sequence: TGTGCCAGCAGGAATACAGGAAAAGGGCTCTCTGGAAACACCATATATTTT.

This clonotype has only a few counts. The chain joins TRBV5-1 to TRBJ1-1, with a weak D call TRBD1 (6 bases). V shed 4 bases and J shed 1 base, with 11 bases lying between them. CDR1 is SGHRS and CDR2 is YFSETQ in the germline V gene. This CDR3 has 14 residues. In DNA form, the CDR3 reads TGCGCCAGCAGCCTCTGGACAGCGAACACTGAAGCTTTCTTT. It codes for CASSLWTANTEAFF.

Concerning this clonotype itself: At one end, the junction sequence differs from germline, possibly due to a read error. The chain has TRBV18 and TRBJ2-7; 9 bases fit TRBD2. CDR3 length equals 16 residues. Germline-derived CDR1 and CDR2 are KGHSH and LQKENI. The CDR3 DNA is TGTGCCAGCTCACCACCGGAGCTAGCGGGATCCTCCGAGCAGTACTTC. Amino acids: CASSPPELAGSSEQYF.

The V call is TRBV7-6, the J call TRBJ1-6; no clear D gene. This CDR3 is 15 amino acids long. Trimming pared 5 bases from V and 7 bases from J, leaving 15 bases between. Germline lookup yields CDR1 SGHVS and CDR2 FNYEAQ. The CDR3 protein is CASSPSGYGNSPLHF. DNA for the CDR3: TGTGCCAGCAGCCCCTCTGGTTATGGAAATTCACCCCTCCACTTT.

This clonotype was counted at least ten times. The chain employs TRBV10-3 and TRBJ2-3; the D is unclear. Trimming stripped 6 bases from V and 4 bases from J, with 8 bases between. Germline values: CDR1 ENHRY, CDR2 SYGVKD. The CDR3 spans 12 residues. CDR3 in DNA: TGTGCCATCAGATCTACGGCAGATACGCAGTATTTT. Translated, it gives CAIRSTADTQYF.

At least ten counts were recorded for this clonotype. The chain employs TRBV20-1 and TRBJ2-1; 11 positions match TRBD2. This CDR3 contains 17 residues. V lost 3 bases to trimming and J lost 7 bases; unmatched junction nucleotides: 14. Germline V lookup: CDR1 DFQATT, CDR2 SNEGSKA (reference sequence). CDR3 region: CSARNPLAGGPSNEQFF. The CDR3 DNA is TGCAGTGCTAGGAATCCCTTAGCGGGAGGGCCCTCGAATGAGCAGTTCTTC.

This clonotype was observed at least ten times. The rearrangement links TRBV28 to TRBJ2-7; TRBD2 agrees at 12 bases. Germline-derived CDR1 and CDR2 are MDHEN and SYDVKM. This CDR3 region has 15 residues. Trimming took 7 bases from V and 3 from J; bases not matched to a gene: 7. The CDR3 loop reads CASTPGTSGLYEQYF. Here the CDR3 DNA reads TGTGCCAGCACCCCGGGGACTAGCGGGCTCTACGAGCAGTACTTC.

In this sample, this clonotype turned up many times. The genes are TRBV6-2 or TRBV6-3 and TRBJ1-5; 9 nucleotides agree with TRBD1. Per the germline V gene, CDR1 is MNHEY and CDR2 is SVGEGT. This CDR3 is 16 amino acids long. The junction had 4 bases not matched to a gene; V was cut back by 2 bases and J by 2 bases. CDR3 sequence: CASSYGQGKGNQPQHF. The DNA for the CDR3 is TGTGCCAGCAGTTACGGACAGGGGAAGGGCAATCAGCCCCAGCATTTT.

This clonotype occurred many times. V usage is TRBV5-6 and J usage is TRBJ2-3; 11 bases line up with TRBD2. Per germline, CDR1 SGHDT and CDR2 YYEEEE. Trimming took 5 bases from V and 7 from J; bases not matched to a gene: 12. CDR3 length: 16 amino acids. The CDR3 nucleotides are TGTGCCAGCAGACCTTTAGCGGGAGGGCCTAGGAATACGCAGTATTTT. Residues: CASRPLAGGPRNTQYF.

A few counts support this clonotype. The rearrangement uses TRBV24-1 and TRBJ2-7; no definite D call. Germline V lookup: CDR1 KGHDR, CDR2 SFDVKD. This CDR3 has 12 residues. V was trimmed by 2 bases and J by 4 bases, leaving 5 bases between them. The CDR3 sequence is CATSDSDYEQYF. The CDR3 DNA reads TGTGCCACCAGTGATTCCGATTACGAGCAGTACTTC.

V usage is TRBV7-6 and J usage is TRBJ2-3, with 7 bases aligning to TRBD2. V lost 5 bases to trimming and J lost 0 bases; unmatched junction nucleotides: 2. The CDR3 length is 14 residues. The germline CDR1 and CDR2 sequences are SGHVS and FNYEAQ. The CDR3 nucleotides are TGTGCCAGCAGCAAACTAGCGAGCACAGATACGCAGTATTTT. Its protein is CASSKLASTDTQYF.

This clonotype has a count of ten or more. V gene TRBV7-6 combines with J gene TRBJ2-7; 8 bases match TRBD2. CDR3 length: 15 amino acids. Germline CDR1 SGHVS, CDR2 FNYEAQ. Germline trimming cut 2 bases from V and 0 bases from J; bases unmatched to any gene: 3. The CDR3 region has the DNA TGTGCCAGCAGCTTACTGGGGACTAGCTCCTACGAGCAGTACTTC. Translating gives CASSLLGTSSYEQYF.